The present entry profiles one TCR beta chain with its context. As handled by the study authors: By means of reference gene primer amplification, nucleated cell counts were estimated. Sequencing was performed with immunoSEQ multiplex PCR; in TCRdb, only in-frame clones are kept and a portion is missing. The D gene and trimming were derived from the DNA, and the V and J assignments and clone size from that table. The sample lists 150,000 or so clones, over 80% occurring once. The data stem from a study of blood T cell repertoires in COVID-19. Whole-study context: Samples representing acute and convalescent COVID-19 were sourced from the United States, Italy and Spain.

Participant age was about 18 to 89 years, and participants resided in about 25 US areas. Exposed study participants had met a COVID-19 case within 2 weeks before entry. The sample was PBMCs or T cells enriched from blood (not recorded which). This TCR was sampled from a man between 65 and 85 years old who had been exposed to COVID-19.

The CDR3 loop reads CASSPRQGNTEAFF. In nucleotides, the CDR3 is TGTGCCAGCAGCCCTCGACAGGGTAACACTGAAGCTTTCTTT. This chain uses TRBV9 with TRBJ1-1; 7 bases align to TRBD1. The CDR3 sequence is 14 residues long. Germline CDR1 is SGDLS and CDR2 is YYNGEE. With 4 bases clipped from V and 2 bases from J, the junction kept 5 bases outside the gene matches.